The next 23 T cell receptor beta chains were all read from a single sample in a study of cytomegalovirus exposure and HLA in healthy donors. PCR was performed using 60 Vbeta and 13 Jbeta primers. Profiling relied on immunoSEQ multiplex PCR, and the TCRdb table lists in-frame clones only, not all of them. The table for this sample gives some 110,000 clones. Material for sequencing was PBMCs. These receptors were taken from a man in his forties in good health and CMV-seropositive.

The CDR3 loop reads CSADRGSSTDTQYF. CDR3 nucleotides: TGCAGCGCGGACAGGGGGTCGAGTACAGATACGCAGTATTTT. The rearrangement uses TRBV29-1 and TRBJ2-3; 10 bases are a match to TRBD1. The ends lost 7 bases at V and 3 bases at J; junction bases unmatched: 7. Germline CDR1 reads SQVTM; CDR2 reads ANQGSEA. The CDR3 has 14 residues.

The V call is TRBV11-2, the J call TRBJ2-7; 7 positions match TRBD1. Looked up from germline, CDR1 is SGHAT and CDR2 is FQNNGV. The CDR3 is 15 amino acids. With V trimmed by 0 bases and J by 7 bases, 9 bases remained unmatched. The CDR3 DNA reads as TGTGCCAGCAGCTTAGACCCCACAGGGGTGAGGGAGCAGTACTTC. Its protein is CASSLDPTGVREQYF.

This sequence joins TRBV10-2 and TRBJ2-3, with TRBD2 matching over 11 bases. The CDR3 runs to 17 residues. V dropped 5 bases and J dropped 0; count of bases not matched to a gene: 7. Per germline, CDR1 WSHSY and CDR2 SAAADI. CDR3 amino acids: CASSRGLAVTSTDTQYF. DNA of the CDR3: TGCGCCAGCAGTCGGGGACTAGCGGTGACTAGCACAGATACGCAGTATTTT.

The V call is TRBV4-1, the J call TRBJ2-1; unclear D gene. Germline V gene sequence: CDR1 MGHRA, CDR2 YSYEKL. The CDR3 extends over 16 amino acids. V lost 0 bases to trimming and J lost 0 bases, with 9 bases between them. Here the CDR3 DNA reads TGCGCCAGCAGCCAAGAATCCGAGAGCTCCTACAATGAGCAGTTCTTC. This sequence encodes CASSQESESSYNEQFF.

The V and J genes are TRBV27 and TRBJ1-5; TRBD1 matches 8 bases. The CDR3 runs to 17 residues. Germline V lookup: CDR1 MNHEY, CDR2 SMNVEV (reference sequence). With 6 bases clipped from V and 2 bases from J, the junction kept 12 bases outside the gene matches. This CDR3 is CASSRQGWQSGNQPQHF. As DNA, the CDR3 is TGTGCCAGCAGCCGACAGGGGTGGCAATCAGGCAATCAGCCCCAGCATTTT.

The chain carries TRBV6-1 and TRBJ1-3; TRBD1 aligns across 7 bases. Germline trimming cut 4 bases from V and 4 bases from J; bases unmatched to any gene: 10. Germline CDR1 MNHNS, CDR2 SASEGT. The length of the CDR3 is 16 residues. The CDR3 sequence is CASSGQGRGLGNTIYF. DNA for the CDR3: TGTGCCAGCAGTGGACAGGGAAGGGGGCTCGGAAACACCATATATTTT.

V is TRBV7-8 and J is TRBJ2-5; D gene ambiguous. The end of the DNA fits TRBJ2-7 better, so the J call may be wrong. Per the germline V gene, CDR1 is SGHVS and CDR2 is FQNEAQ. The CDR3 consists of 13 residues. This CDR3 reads CASSSAPSYEQYF. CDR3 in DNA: TGTGCCAGCAGCTCTGCCCCTAGCTACGAGCAGTACTTC.

The CDR3 loop is CASSLLAGVFEQFF. For the CDR3, the DNA is TGTGCCAGCAGCTTACTAGCGGGAGTTTTTGAGCAGTTCTTC. The rearrangement uses TRBV7-9 and TRBJ2-1, with 10 bases lining up with TRBD2. The germline V gene encodes CDR1 SEHNR and CDR2 FQNEAQ (reference sequence). V was clipped by 2 bases and J by 9 bases; unmatched bases: 4. This CDR3 contains 14 residues.

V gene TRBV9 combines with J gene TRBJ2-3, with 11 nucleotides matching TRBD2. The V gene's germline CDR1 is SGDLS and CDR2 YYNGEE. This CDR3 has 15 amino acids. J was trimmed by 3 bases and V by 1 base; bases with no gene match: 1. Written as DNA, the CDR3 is TGTGCCAGCAGCGTAACTAGCGGGAGAACAGATACGCAGTATTTT. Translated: CASSVTSGRTDTQYF.

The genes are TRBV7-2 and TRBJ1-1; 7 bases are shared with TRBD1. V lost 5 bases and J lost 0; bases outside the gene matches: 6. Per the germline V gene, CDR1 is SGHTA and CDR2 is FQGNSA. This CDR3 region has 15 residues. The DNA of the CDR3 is TGTGCCAGCAGCGGAGGGGGCCCTATGAACACTGAAGCTTTCTTT. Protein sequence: CASSGGGPMNTEAFF. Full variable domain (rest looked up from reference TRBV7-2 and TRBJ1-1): GAGVSQSPSNKVTEKGKDVELRCDPISGHTALYWYRQSLGQGLEFLIYFQGNSAPDKSGLPSDRFSAERTGGSVSTLTIQRTQQEDSAVYLCASSGGGPMNTEAFFGQGTRLTVV.

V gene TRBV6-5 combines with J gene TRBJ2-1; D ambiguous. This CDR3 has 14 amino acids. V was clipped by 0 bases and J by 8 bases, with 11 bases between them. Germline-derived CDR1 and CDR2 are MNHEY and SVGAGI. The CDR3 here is CASSYSGRLDEQFF. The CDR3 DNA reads TGTGCCAGCAGTTACTCGGGCCGGTTAGATGAGCAGTTCTTC.

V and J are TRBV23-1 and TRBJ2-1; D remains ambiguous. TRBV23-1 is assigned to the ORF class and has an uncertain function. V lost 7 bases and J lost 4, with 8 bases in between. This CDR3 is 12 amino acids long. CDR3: CASKSRYNEQFF. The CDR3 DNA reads TGCGCCAGCAAGTCTCGGTACAATGAGCAGTTCTTC.

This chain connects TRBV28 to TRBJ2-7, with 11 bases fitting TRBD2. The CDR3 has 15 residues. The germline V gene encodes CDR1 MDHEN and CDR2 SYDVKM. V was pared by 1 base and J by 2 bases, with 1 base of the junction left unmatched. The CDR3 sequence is CASSLLAGGPYEQYF. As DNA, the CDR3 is TGTGCCAGCAGTTTATTAGCGGGAGGGCCCTACGAGCAGTACTTC.

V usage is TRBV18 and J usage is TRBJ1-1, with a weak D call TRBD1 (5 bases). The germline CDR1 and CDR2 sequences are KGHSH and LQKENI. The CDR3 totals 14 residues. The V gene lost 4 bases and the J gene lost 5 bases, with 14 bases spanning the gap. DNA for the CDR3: TGTGCCAGCTCACAGGAGGACGGGGGGACTGAAGCTTTCTTT. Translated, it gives CASSQEDGGTEAFF.

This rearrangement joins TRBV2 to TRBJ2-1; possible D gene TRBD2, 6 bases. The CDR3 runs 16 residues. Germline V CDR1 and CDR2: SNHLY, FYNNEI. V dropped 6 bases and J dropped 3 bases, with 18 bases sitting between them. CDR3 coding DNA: TGTGCCAGCAGGGCCCCCGGGACTTTACTCTACAATGAGCAGTTCTTC. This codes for CASRAPGTLLYNEQFF. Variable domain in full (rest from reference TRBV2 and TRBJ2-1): EPEVTQTPSHQVTQMGQEVILRCVPISNHLYFYWYRQILGQKVEFLVSFYNNEISEKSEIFDDQFSVERPDGSNFTLKIRSTKLEDSAMYFCASRAPGTLLYNEQFFGPGTRLTVL.

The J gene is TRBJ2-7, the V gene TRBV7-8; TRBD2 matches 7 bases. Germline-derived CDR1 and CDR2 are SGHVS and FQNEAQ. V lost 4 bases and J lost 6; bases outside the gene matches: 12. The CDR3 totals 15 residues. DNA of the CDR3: TGTGCCAGCAGCTGGCAGGGCGTAGCGGGTTTCGAGCAGTACTTC. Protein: CASSWQGVAGFEQYF.

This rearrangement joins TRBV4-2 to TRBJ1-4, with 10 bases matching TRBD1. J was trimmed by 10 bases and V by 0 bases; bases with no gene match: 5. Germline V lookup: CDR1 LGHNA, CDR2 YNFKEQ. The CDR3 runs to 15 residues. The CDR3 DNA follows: TGTGCCAGCAGCCAAGACTTTGGGACAGGGGCAAAACTGTTTTTT. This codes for CASSQDFGTGAKLFF.

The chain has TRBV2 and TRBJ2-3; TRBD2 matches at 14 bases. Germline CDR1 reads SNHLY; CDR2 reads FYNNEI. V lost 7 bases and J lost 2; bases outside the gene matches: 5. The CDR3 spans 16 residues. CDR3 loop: CASIGTSGGYTDTQYF. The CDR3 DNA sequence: TGTGCCAGCATAGGGACTAGCGGGGGCTACACAGATACGCAGTATTTT.

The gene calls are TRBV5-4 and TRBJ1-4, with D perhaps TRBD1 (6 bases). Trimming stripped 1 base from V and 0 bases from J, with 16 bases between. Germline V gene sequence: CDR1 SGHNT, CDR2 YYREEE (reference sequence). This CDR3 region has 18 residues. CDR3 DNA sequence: TGTGCCAGCAGCTTGAAGGCCAGGGGAGGGTCAACTAATGAAAAACTGTTTTTT. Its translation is CASSLKARGGSTNEKLFF.

The CDR3 loop reads CASTDPGQAKIDAGGEKLFF. The CDR3 bases are TGTGCCAGCACCGACCCAGGACAGGCGAAGATTGATGCCGGGGGTGAAAAACTGTTTTTT. V is TRBV6-4 and J is TRBJ1-4, with 7 bases matching TRBD1. The CDR3 contains 20 residues. The V gene end was trimmed by 7 bases and the J gene end by 7 bases; junction bases not matched to a gene: 27. Germline values: CDR1 MRHNA, CDR2 SNTAGT.

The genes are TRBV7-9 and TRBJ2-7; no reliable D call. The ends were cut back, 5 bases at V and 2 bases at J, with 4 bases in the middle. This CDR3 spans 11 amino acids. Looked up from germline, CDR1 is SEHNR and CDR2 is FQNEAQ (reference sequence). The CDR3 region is CASSLTYEQYF. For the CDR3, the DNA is TGTGCCAGCAGCCTTACCTACGAGCAGTACTTC.

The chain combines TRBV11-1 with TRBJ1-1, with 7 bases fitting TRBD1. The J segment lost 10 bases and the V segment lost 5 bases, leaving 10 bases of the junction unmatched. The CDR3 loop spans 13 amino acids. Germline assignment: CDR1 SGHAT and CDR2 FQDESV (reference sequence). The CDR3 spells CASSLGTAIRAFF. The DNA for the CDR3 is TGTGCCAGCAGCCTCGGGACAGCCATCAGAGCTTTCTTT.

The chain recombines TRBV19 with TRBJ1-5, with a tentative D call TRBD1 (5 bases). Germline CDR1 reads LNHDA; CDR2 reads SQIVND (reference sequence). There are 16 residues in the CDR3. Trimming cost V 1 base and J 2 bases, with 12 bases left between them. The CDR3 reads CASSIVGAMGNQPQHF. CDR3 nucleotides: TGTGCCAGTAGTATAGTTGGGGCTATGGGCAATCAGCCCCAGCATTTT.